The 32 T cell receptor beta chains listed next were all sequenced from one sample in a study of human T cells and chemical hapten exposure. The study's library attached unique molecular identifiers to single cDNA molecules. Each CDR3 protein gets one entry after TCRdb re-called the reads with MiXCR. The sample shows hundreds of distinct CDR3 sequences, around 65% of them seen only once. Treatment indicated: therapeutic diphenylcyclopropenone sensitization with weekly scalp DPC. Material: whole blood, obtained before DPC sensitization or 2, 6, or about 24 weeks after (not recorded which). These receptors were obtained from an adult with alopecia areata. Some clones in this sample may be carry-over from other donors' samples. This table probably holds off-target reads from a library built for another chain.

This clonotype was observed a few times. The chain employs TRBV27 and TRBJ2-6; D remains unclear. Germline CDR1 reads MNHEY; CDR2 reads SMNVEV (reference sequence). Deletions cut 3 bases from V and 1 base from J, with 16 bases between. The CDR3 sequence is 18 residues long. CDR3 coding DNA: TGTGCCAGCAGTTTGGTGCGGTCGCAATTTTCTGGGGCCAACGTCCTGACTTTC. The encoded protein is CASSLVRSQFSGANVLTF.

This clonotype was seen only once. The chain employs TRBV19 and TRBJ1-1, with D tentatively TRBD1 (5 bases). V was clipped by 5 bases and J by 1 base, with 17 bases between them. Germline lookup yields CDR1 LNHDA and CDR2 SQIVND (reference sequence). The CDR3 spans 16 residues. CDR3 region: CASSLRGGRTNTEAFF. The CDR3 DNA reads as TGTGCCAGTAGTCTCCGCGGGGGACGGACGAACACTGAAGCTTTCTTT.

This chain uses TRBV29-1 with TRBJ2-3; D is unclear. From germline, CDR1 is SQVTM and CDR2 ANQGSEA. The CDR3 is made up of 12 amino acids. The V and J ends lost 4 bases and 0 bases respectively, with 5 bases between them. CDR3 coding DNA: TGCAGCGTTGGGGCCAGCACAGATACGCAGTATTTT. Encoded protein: CSVGASTDTQYF.

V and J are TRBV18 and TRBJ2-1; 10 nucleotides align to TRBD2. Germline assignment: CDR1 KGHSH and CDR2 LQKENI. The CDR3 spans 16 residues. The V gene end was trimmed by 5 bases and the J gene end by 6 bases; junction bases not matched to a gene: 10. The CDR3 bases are TGTGCCAGCTCAGTTGCTAGCGGGAGTATCGGCAATGAGCAGTTCTTC. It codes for CASSVASGSIGNEQFF.

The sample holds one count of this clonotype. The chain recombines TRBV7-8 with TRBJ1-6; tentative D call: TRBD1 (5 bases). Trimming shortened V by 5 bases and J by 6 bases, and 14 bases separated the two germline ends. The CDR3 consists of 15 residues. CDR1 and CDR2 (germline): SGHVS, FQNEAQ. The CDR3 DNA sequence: TGTGCCAGCAGCCTGATCAGGGACCCTAATTCACCCCTCCACTTT. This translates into CASSLIRDPNSPLHF.

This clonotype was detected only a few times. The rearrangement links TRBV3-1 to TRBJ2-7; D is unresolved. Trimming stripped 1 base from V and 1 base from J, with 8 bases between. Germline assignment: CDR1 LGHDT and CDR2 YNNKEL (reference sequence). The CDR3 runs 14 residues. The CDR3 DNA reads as TGTGCCAGCAGCCAAGGGCCCTTGTCCTACGAGCAGTACTTC. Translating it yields CASSQGPLSYEQYF.

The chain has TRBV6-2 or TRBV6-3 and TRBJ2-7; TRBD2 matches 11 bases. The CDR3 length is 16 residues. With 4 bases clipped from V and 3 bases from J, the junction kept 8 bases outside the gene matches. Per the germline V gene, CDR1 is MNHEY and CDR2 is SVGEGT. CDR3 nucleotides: TGTGCCAGCAGTTCAGCCCTAGCGGGAGGTCTCTACGAGCAGTACTTC. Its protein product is CASSSALAGGLYEQYF.

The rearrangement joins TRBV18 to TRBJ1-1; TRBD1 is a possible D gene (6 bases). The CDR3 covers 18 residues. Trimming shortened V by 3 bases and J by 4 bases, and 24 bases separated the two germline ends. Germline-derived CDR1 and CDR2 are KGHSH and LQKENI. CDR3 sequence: CASSPLQQGLAVSTEAFF. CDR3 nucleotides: TGTGCCAGCTCACCCCTTCAACAGGGCCTGGCGGTATCCACTGAAGCTTTCTTT.

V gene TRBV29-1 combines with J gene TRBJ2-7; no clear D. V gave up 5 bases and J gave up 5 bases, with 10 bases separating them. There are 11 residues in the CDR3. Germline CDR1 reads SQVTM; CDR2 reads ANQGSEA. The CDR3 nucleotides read TGCAGCGTTACCCGTGGGGACGAGCAGTACTTC. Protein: CSVTRGDEQYF.

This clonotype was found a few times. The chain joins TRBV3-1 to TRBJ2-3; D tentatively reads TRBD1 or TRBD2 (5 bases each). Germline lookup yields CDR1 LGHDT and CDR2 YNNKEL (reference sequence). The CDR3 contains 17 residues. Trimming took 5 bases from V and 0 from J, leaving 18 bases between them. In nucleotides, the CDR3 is TGTGCCAGCAGCGCCGAGTTGGGACCCTCTAGCACAGATACGCAGTATTTT. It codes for CASSAELGPSSTDTQYF.

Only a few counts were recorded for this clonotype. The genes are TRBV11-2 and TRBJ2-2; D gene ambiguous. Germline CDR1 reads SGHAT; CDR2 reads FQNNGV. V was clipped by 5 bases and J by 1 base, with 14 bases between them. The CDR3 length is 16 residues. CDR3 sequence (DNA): TGTGCCAGCAGCCTCCCTGCGGCAGGGAACACCGGGGAGCTGTTTTTT. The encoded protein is CASSLPAAGNTGELFF.

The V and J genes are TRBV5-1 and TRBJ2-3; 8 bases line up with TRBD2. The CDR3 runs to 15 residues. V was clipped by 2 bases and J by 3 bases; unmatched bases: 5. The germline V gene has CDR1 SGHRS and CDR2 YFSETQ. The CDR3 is CASSLTASGTDTQYF. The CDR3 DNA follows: TGCGCCAGCAGCTTAACGGCTAGCGGGACAGATACGCAGTATTTT.

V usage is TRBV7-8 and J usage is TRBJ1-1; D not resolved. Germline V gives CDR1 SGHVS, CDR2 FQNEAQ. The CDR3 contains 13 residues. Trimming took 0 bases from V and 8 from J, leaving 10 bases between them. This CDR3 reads CASSLALGREAFF. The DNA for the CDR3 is TGTGCCAGCAGCTTAGCTCTCGGACGAGAAGCTTTCTTT.

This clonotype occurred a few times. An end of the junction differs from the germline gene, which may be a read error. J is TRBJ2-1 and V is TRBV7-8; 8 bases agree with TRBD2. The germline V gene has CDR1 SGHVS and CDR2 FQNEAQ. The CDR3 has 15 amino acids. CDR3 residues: CASSIAGKSYNEQFF. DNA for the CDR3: TGTGCCAGCAGCATAGCGGGAAAGTCCTACAATGAGCAGTTCTTC.

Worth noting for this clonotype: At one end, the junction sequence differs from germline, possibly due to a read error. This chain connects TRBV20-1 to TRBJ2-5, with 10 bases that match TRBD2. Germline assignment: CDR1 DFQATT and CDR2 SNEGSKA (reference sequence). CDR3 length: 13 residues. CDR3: CSADSGRQDTQYF. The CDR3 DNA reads TGCAGTGCTGATAGCGGGAGGCAAGATACCCAGTACTTC.

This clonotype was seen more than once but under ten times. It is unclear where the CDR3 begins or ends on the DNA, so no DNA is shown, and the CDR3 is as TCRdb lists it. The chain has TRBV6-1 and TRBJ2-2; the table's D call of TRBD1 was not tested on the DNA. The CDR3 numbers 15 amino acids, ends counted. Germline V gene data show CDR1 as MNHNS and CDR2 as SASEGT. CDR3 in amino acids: CASILGRLGTGELFF.

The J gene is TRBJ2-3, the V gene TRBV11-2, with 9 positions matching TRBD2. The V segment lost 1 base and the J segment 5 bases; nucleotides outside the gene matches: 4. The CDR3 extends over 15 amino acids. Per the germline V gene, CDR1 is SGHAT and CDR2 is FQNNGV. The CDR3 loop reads CASSLVPLAGDTQYF. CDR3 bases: TGTGCCAGCAGCTTAGTACCACTAGCGGGAGATACGCAGTATTTT.

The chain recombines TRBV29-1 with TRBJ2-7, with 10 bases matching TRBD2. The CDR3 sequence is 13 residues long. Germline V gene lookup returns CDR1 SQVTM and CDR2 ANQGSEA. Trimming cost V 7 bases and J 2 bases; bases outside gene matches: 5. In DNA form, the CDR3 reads TGCAGCGCCCTAGCGGGGGCCCCCTACGAGCAGTACTTC. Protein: CSALAGAPYEQYF.

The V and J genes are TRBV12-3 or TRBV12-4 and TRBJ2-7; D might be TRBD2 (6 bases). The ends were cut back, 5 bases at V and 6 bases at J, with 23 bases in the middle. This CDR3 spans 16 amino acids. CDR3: CASSRGPGGQLREQYF. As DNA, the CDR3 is TGTGCCAGCAGTCGAGGTCCCGGGGGTCAATTACGCGAGCAGTACTTC.

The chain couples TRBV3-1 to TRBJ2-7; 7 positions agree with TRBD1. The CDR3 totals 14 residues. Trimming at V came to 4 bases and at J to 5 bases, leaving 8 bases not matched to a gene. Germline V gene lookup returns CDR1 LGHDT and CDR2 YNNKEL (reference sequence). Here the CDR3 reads CASSRQGGADEQYF. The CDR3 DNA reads TGTGCCAGCAGCCGACAAGGGGGCGCCGACGAGCAGTACTTC.

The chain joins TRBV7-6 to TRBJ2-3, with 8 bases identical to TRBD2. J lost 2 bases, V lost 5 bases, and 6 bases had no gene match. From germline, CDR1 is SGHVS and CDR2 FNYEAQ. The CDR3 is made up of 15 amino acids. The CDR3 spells CASSLRAGDTDTQYF. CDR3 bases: TGTGCCAGCAGCCTCCGAGCGGGGGACACAGATACGCAGTATTTT. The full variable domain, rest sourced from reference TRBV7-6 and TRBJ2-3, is GAGVSQSPRYKVTKRGQDVALRCDPISGHVSLYWYRQALGQGPEFLTYFNYEAQQDKSGLPNDRFSAERPEGSISTLTIQRTEQRDSAMYRCASSLRAGDTDTQYFGPGTRLTVL.

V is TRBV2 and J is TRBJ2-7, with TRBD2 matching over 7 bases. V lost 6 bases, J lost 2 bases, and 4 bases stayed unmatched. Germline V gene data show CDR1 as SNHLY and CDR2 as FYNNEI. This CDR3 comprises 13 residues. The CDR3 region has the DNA TGTGCCAGCAGCGCGGGAGAAGCCTACGAGCAGTACTTC. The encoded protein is CASSAGEAYEQYF.

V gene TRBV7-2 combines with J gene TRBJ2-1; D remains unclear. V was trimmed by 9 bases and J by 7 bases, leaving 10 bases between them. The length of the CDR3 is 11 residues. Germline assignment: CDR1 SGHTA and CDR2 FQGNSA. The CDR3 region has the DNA TGTGCCAGACCTCAAGGGAATGAGCAGTTCTTC. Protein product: CARPQGNEQFF.

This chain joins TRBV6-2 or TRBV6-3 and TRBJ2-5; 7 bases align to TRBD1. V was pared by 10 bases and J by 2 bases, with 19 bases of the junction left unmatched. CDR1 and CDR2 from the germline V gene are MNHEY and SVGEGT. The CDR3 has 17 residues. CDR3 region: CATSPETGQVYQETQYF. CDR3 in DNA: TGTGCCACCTCTCCCGAGACCGGACAGGTCTATCAAGAGACCCAGTACTTC.

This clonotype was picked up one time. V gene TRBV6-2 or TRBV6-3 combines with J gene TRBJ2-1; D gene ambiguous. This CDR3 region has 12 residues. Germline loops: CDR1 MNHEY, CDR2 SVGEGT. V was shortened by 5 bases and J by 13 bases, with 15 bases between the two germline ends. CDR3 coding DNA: TGTGCCAGCAGTCAGTCAAGACTCGTACAGTTCTTC. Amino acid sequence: CASSQSRLVQFF.

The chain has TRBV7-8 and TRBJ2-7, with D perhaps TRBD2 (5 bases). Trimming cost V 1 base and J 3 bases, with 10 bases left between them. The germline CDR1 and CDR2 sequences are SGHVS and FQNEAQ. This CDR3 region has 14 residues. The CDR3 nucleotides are TGTGCCAGCAGCTTAGGCGGGTCCGACTACGAGCAGTACTTC. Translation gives CASSLGGSDYEQYF.

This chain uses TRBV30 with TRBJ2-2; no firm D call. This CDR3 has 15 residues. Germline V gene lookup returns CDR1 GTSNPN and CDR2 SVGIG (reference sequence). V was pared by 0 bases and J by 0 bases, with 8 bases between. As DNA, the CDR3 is TGTGCCTGGAGTGTTGGGCACACGAACACCGGGGAGCTGTTTTTT. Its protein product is CAWSVGHTNTGELFF.

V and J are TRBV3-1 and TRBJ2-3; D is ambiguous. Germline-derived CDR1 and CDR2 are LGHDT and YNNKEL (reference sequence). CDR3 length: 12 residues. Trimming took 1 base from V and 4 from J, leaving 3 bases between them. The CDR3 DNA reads TGTGCCAGCAGCCAAGGCTCAGATACGCAGTATTTT. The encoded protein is CASSQGSDTQYF.

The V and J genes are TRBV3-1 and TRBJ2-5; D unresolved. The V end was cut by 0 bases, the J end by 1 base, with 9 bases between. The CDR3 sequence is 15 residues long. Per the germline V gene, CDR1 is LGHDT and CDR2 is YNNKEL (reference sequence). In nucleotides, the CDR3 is TGTGCCAGCAGCCAAGAACCCGGTACCCAAGAGACCCAGTACTTC. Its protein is CASSQEPGTQETQYF.

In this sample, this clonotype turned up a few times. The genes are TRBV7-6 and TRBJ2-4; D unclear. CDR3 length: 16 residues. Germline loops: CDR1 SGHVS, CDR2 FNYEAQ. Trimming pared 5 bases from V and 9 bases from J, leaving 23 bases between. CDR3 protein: CASSPKGPDLPSIQYF. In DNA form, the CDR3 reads TGTGCCAGCAGCCCGAAAGGGCCAGACCTACCAAGCATTCAGTACTTC.

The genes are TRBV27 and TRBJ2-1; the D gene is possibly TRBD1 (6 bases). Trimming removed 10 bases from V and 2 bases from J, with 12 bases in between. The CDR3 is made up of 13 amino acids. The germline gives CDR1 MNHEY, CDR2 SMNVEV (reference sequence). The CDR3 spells CATTDSPYNEQFF. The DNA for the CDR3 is TGTGCCACCACGGACAGCCCCTACAATGAGCAGTTCTTC.

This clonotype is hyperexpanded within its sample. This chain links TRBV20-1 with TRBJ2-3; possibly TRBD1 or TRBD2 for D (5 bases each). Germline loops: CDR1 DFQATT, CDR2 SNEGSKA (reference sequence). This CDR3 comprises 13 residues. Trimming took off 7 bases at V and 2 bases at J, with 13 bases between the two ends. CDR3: CSEPGPITDTQYF. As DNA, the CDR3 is TGCAGTGAACCGGGACCCATCACAGATACGCAGTATTTT.